This T cell receptor beta chain appears in the sequencing data of a study of CD4 T cells in relation to SARS-CoV-2 and coronaviruses. TCRdb keeps only in-frame clones here, not all; method: immunoSEQ multiplex PCR. The table has under 45,000 clones, approximately 81% seen once; the top ten hold around 4.8%. CDR3 length: 13 residues. Germline V gene sequence: CDR1 SGHTA, CDR2 FQGNSA. The V end lost 5 bases, the J end lost 2 bases, and 8 bases lay between the germline ends. With respect to this clone: The antigen is undetermined.

The TCR originated in an adult with COVID-19. The J gene is TRBJ2-3, the V gene TRBV7-2, with D unresolved. What was sequenced was naive CD4+ T cells from PBMCs, cultured in vitro. Subset denoted: naive CD4+ T cells isolated by negative enrichment. CDR3 sequence: CASSAHPTDTQYF. The CDR3 nucleotides read TGTGCCAGCAGCGCACACCCCACAGATACGCAGTATTTT.